This is a list of T cell receptor beta chains from one sample in a study of T cell responses to AZD1222 COVID-19 vaccine. Data came from immunoSEQ multiplex PCR; TCRdb stores just in-frame clones and leaves some out. There are about 130,000 clones in the sample; roughly 93% occur only once, and around 3.1% lies in the top ten. Sequenced here: peripheral blood, sampled on day 0 of AZD1222 vaccination. All receptors derive from an adult in good health. Both conserved end residues are part of each CDR3. The D gene is left open where the match is weak. Rows give clone size only sometimes, using once, few, many, or a class for an expanded clone.

d_gene: -
v_gene: TRBV28
j_gene: TRBJ2-5
abundance: -
CDR3nt: TGTGCCAGCCTAAAGGTAGCCCGGGCGACCCAGTACTTC
CDR3aa: CASLKVARATQYF

d_gene: -
v_gene: TRBV7-8
j_gene: TRBJ2-2
abundance: -
CDR3nt: TGTGCCAGCAGCTTAGCGCCGGGTGGGGAGCTGTTTTTT
CDR3aa: CASSLAPGGELFF

d_gene: -
v_gene: TRBV19
j_gene: TRBJ1-2
abundance: -
CDR3nt: TGTGCCAGTAGTCGGCCCCACAGGGAGGACTATGGCTACACCTTC
CDR3aa: CASSRPHREDYGYTF

d_gene: TRBD1
v_gene: TRBV6-5
j_gene: TRBJ2-7
abundance: -
CDR3nt: TGTGCCAGCAGAAGGACAGGTGTGTACGAGCAGTACTTC
CDR3aa: CASRRTGVYEQYF

d_gene: -
v_gene: TRBV10-3
j_gene: TRBJ2-3
abundance: -
CDR3nt: TGTGCCATCAGTGAGTCCAGAGACGGGGCAGATACGCAGTATTTT
CDR3aa: CAISESRDGADTQYF

d_gene: TRBD1
v_gene: TRBV28
j_gene: TRBJ2-1
abundance: -
CDR3nt: TGTGCCAGCAGACCAAAGACAGGGGAAAATAGGAATGAGCAGTTCTTC
CDR3aa: CASRPKTGENRNEQFF

d_gene: -
v_gene: TRBV7-3
j_gene: TRBJ1-1
abundance: -
CDR3nt: TGTGCCAGCAGCTCAACACCCGGGACTTCGGCTTTCTTT
CDR3aa: CASSSTPGTSAFF

d_gene: -
v_gene: TRBV30
j_gene: TRBJ1-2
abundance: -
CDR3nt: TGTGCCTGGAGTGTACGCAGGGATGCTAACTATGGCTACACCTTC
CDR3aa: CAWSVRRDANYGYTF

d_gene: -
v_gene: TRBV19
j_gene: TRBJ1-1
abundance: -
CDR3nt: TGTGCCAGTAGTATTCGGAGGGAGTTGAACACTGAAGCTTTCTTT
CDR3aa: CASSIRRELNTEAFF

d_gene: TRBD2
v_gene: TRBV7-2
j_gene: TRBJ2-3
abundance: -
CDR3nt: TGTGCCAGCAGCTTAGAAGGCGGGAGGGGATTGAATACGCAGTATTTT
CDR3aa: CASSLEGGRGLNTQYF

d_gene: TRBD2
v_gene: TRBV3-1/TRBV3-2
j_gene: TRBJ2-3
abundance: -
CDR3nt: TGTGCCAGCAGCCAAGCCCTAGCGGGGTCCACAGATACGCAGTATTTT
CDR3aa: CASSQALAGSTDTQYF

d_gene: TRBD1
v_gene: TRBV6-6
j_gene: TRBJ2-2
abundance: few
CDR3nt: TGTGCCACGGGCCGGGACAGAAACACCGGGGAGCTGTTTTTT
CDR3aa: CATGRDRNTGELFF

d_gene: -
v_gene: TRBV7-2
j_gene: TRBJ1-5
abundance: -
CDR3nt: TGTGCCAGCAGCCGCTTGGGGGGCAGTAGCAATCAGCCCCAGCATTTT
CDR3aa: CASSRLGGSSNQPQHF

d_gene: -
v_gene: TRBV30
j_gene: TRBJ1-5
abundance: -
CDR3nt: TGTGCCTGGAGTGAGACCGGGATTGGCAATCAGCCCCAGCATTTT
CDR3aa: CAWSETGIGNQPQHF

d_gene: -
v_gene: TRBV5-1
j_gene: TRBJ2-1
abundance: once
CDR3nt: TGCGCCAGCAGCTTAAATATCGGCGATGAGCAGTTCTTC
CDR3aa: CASSLNIGDEQFF

d_gene: TRBD1
v_gene: TRBV7-3
j_gene: TRBJ2-2
abundance: -
CDR3nt: TGTGCCAGCAGCCCTCGGACAGGGGGGACCGGGGAGCTGTTTTTT
CDR3aa: CASSPRTGGTGELFF

d_gene: -
v_gene: TRBV11-2
j_gene: TRBJ1-1
abundance: -
CDR3nt: TGTGCCAGCAGCTTACCCAGGGAGCTACATCGAGCTTTCTTT
CDR3aa: CASSLPRELHRAFF

d_gene: TRBD1
v_gene: TRBV3-1/TRBV3-2
j_gene: TRBJ1-1
abundance: -
CDR3nt: TGTGCCAGCGCGGGTGGACAGGGGATTGGGAACACTGAAGCTTTCTTT
CDR3aa: CASAGGQGIGNTEAFF

d_gene: -
v_gene: TRBV6-5
j_gene: TRBJ1-2
abundance: -
CDR3nt: TGTGCCAGCACCCCGATGAACTATGGCTACACCTTC
CDR3aa: CASTPMNYGYTF

d_gene: -
v_gene: TRBV3-1/TRBV3-2
j_gene: TRBJ1-6
abundance: -
CDR3nt: TGTGCCAGCAGGAGCTCCTATAATTCACCCCTCCACTTT
CDR3aa: CASRSSYNSPLHF

d_gene: -
v_gene: TRBV10-3
j_gene: TRBJ2-1
abundance: -
CDR3nt: TGTGCCATCAGTGAAAGGACGGAGTCCTACAATGAGCAGTTCTTC
CDR3aa: CAISERTESYNEQFF

d_gene: -
v_gene: TRBV11-3
j_gene: TRBJ2-3
abundance: -
CDR3nt: TGTGCCAGCAGCTTAGCGGGGACTAGCACAGATACGCAGTATTTT
CDR3aa: CASSLAGTSTDTQYF

d_gene: -
v_gene: TRBV6-5
j_gene: TRBJ1-2
abundance: -
CDR3nt: TGTGCCAGCAGTTCAGATAGCGTTCCCGGGTTCTATGGCTACACCTTC
CDR3aa: CASSSDSVPGFYGYTF

d_gene: -
v_gene: TRBV4-1
j_gene: TRBJ1-1
abundance: -
CDR3nt: TGCGCCAGCAGCCATCAATCTCAGGGAGAAGCTTTCTTT
CDR3aa: CASSHQSQGEAFF

d_gene: TRBD1
v_gene: TRBV7-3
j_gene: TRBJ2-1
abundance: -
CDR3nt: TGTGCCAGCAGCTTAACGGTGGGGACAGGGTACAATGAGCAGTTCTTC
CDR3aa: CASSLTVGTGYNEQFF

d_gene: -
v_gene: TRBV15
j_gene: TRBJ1-3
abundance: -
CDR3nt: TGTGCCACCAGCAGAGACAGGGGCCCTAACTCTGGAAACACCATATATTTT
CDR3aa: CATSRDRGPNSGNTIYF

d_gene: TRBD1
v_gene: TRBV6-6
j_gene: TRBJ1-5
abundance: -
CDR3nt: TGTGCCAGCAGTTATCCCGGACAGGGGGGCAATCAGCCCCAGCATTTT
CDR3aa: CASSYPGQGGNQPQHF

d_gene: TRBD1
v_gene: TRBV4-1
j_gene: TRBJ1-4
abundance: -
CDR3nt: TGCGCCAGCAGCCCTCACCCAGGGGGAGGAAAACTGTTTTTT
CDR3aa: CASSPHPGGGKLFF

d_gene: TRBD1
v_gene: TRBV7-9
j_gene: TRBJ2-7
abundance: few
CDR3nt: TGTGCCAGCAGCCCGGGACAGGGGGCATACGAGCAGTACTTC
CDR3aa: CASSPGQGAYEQYF

d_gene: TRBD2
v_gene: TRBV28
j_gene: TRBJ2-1
abundance: few
CDR3nt: TGTGCCAGCACTCAATTGGGCGGGACTAGCTCCTACAATGAGCAGTTCTTC
CDR3aa: CASTQLGGTSSYNEQFF

d_gene: TRBD2
v_gene: TRBV7-9
j_gene: TRBJ2-7
abundance: -
CDR3nt: TGTGCCAGCAGCTTAGATGGGACTAACTACGAGCAGTACTTC
CDR3aa: CASSLDGTNYEQYF

d_gene: TRBD1
v_gene: TRBV10-2
j_gene: TRBJ1-3
abundance: few
CDR3nt: TGCGCCAGCAGTAGGGGGCTTGATGGAAACACCATATATTTT
CDR3aa: CASSRGLDGNTIYF

d_gene: -
v_gene: TRBV5-4
j_gene: TRBJ1-4
abundance: -
CDR3nt: TGTGCCAGCAGCCTACCGACAGCCTCCGAAAAACTGTTTTTT
CDR3aa: CASSLPTASEKLFF

d_gene: -
v_gene: TRBV27
j_gene: TRBJ2-7
abundance: -
CDR3nt: TGTGCCAGCAGAAAGGTGGGCTCCTACGAGCAGTACTTC
CDR3aa: CASRKVGSYEQYF

d_gene: -
v_gene: TRBV19
j_gene: TRBJ2-1
abundance: once
CDR3nt: TGTGCCAGTAGTACGCGGGGCCACTCCAATGAGCAGTTCTTC
CDR3aa: CASSTRGHSNEQFF

d_gene: -
v_gene: TRBV28
j_gene: TRBJ1-2
abundance: -
CDR3nt: TGTGCCAGCAGTTTACCAGGGTTTGGCTACACCTTC
CDR3aa: CASSLPGFGYTF

d_gene: -
v_gene: TRBV28
j_gene: TRBJ1-2
abundance: -
CDR3nt: TGTGCCAGCAGTTCAAGGAGGTTGGGGGATGGCTACACCTTC
CDR3aa: CASSSRRLGDGYTF

d_gene: -
v_gene: TRBV27
j_gene: TRBJ2-2
abundance: -
CDR3nt: TGTGCCAGCAGTTGGGCTAGAGAGACCGGGGAGCTGTTTTTT
CDR3aa: CASSWARETGELFF

d_gene: TRBD1
v_gene: TRBV6-5
j_gene: TRBJ2-1
abundance: -
CDR3nt: TGTGCCAGCAGTAATCGGGACAGTCCTCGGAATGAGCAGTTCTTC
CDR3aa: CASSNRDSPRNEQFF

d_gene: TRBD1
v_gene: TRBV6-5
j_gene: TRBJ1-4
abundance: -
CDR3nt: TGTGCCAGCAGTTCCCCCCCAGGGGGAGGGGAAAAACTGTTTTTT
CDR3aa: CASSSPPGGGEKLFF

d_gene: TRBD1
v_gene: TRBV2
j_gene: TRBJ1-3
abundance: -
CDR3nt: TGTGCCAGCAGTGATACCCGGGACAGGGCTGGAAACACCATATATTTT
CDR3aa: CASSDTRDRAGNTIYF

d_gene: TRBD2
v_gene: TRBV25-1
j_gene: TRBJ2-1
abundance: -
CDR3nt: TGTGCCAGCAGTGAAGCTCAGCGGGAGTCGCCGGATGAGCAGTTCTTC
CDR3aa: CASSEAQRESPDEQFF

d_gene: -
v_gene: TRBV10-3
j_gene: TRBJ1-2
abundance: -
CDR3nt: TGTGCCATCAGTCAACCGACAGGACGAACAGTAAGCTACACCTTC
CDR3aa: CAISQPTGRTVSYTF

d_gene: TRBD1
v_gene: TRBV7-2
j_gene: TRBJ1-6
abundance: -
CDR3nt: TGTGCCAGCAGCTTACAGGGGCGACAGGGGAATTCACCCCTCCACTTT
CDR3aa: CASSLQGRQGNSPLHF

d_gene: -
v_gene: TRBV3-1/TRBV3-2
j_gene: TRBJ1-3
abundance: few
CDR3nt: TGTGCCAGCAGCCCCCCCCGGGGAACCTCTGGAAACACCATATATTTT
CDR3aa: CASSPPRGTSGNTIYF

d_gene: -
v_gene: TRBV18
j_gene: TRBJ2-7
abundance: -
CDR3nt: TGTGCCAGCTCACCACGTTGGTACCGGGACAAGCACTACGAGCAGTACTTC
CDR3aa: CASSPRWYRDKHYEQYF

d_gene: -
v_gene: TRBV29-1
j_gene: TRBJ1-1
abundance: once
CDR3nt: TGCAGCGGGGGCGGGGAGAACACTGAAGCTTTCTTT
CDR3aa: CSGGGENTEAFF

d_gene: TRBD2
v_gene: TRBV20-1
j_gene: TRBJ2-7
abundance: -
CDR3nt: TGCAGTGCTAGTGGGAGACTAGCGGGAATCTTGGGCGAGCAGTACTTC
CDR3aa: CSASGRLAGILGEQYF

d_gene: TRBD1
v_gene: TRBV7-3
j_gene: TRBJ2-5
abundance: -
CDR3nt: TGTGCCAGCAGCTCCGGGACAGGGGGAGGAGGGACCCAGTACTTC
CDR3aa: CASSSGTGGGGTQYF

d_gene: TRBD1
v_gene: TRBV2
j_gene: TRBJ1-2
abundance: -
CDR3nt: TGTGCCAGCAGTGGCAACAGGGGTTACGGCTACACCTTC
CDR3aa: CASSGNRGYGYTF

d_gene: -
v_gene: TRBV19
j_gene: TRBJ2-7
abundance: -
CDR3nt: TGTGCCAGTAGTATAAGGGCAGATAGTAACTACGAGCAGTACTTC
CDR3aa: CASSIRADSNYEQYF